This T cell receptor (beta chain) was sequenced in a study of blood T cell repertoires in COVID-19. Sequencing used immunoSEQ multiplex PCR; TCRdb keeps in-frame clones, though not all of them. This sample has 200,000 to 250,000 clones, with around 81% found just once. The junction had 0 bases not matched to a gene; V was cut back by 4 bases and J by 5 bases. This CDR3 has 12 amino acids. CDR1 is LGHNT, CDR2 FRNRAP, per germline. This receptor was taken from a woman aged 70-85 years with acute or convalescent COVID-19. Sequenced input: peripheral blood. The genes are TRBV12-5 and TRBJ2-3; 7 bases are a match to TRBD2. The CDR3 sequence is CASGSGGDTQYF. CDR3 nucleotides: TGTGCTAGTGGTTCGGGGGGAGATACGCAGTATTTT.